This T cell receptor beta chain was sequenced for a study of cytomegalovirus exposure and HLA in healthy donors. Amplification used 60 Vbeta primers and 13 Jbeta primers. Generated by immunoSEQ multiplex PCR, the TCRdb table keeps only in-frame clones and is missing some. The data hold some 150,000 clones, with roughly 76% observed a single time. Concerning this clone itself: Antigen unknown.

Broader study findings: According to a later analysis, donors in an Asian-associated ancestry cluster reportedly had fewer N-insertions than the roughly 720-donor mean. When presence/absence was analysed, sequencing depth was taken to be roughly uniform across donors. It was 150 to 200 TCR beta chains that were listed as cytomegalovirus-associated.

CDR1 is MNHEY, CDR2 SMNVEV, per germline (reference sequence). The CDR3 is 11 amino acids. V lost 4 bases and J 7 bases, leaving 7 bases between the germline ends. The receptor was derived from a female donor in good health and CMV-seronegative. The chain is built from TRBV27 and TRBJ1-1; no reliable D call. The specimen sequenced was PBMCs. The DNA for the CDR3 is TGTGCCAGCAGTTACAGAGATGAAGCTTTCTTT. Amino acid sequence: CASSYRDEAFF.